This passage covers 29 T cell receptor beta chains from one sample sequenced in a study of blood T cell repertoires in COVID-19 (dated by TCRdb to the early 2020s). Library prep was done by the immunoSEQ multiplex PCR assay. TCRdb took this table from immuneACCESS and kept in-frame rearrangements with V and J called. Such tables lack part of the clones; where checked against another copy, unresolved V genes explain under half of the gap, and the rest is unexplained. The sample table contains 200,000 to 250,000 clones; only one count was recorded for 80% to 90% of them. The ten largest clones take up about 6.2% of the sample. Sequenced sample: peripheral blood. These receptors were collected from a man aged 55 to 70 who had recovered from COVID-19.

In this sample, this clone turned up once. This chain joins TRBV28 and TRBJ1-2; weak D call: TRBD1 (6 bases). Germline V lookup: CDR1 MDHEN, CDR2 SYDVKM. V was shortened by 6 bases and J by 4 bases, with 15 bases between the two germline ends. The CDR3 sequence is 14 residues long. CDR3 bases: TGTGCCAGCAGGTCACAGGGCCGCAGCTATGGCTACACCTTC. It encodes CASRSQGRSYGYTF.

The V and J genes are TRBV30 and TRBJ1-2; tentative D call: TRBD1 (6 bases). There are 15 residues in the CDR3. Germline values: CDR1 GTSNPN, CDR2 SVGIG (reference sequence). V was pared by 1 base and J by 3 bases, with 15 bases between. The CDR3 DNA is TGTGCCTGGAGTGCCTGGACAGCGGATGACTATGGCTACACCTTC. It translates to CAWSAWTADDYGYTF.

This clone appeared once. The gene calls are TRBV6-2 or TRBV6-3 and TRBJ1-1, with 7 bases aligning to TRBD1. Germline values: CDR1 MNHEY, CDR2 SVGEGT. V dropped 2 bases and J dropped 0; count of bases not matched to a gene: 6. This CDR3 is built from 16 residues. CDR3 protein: CASSYPQGKMNTEAFF. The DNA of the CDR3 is TGTGCCAGCAGTTACCCACAGGGGAAAATGAACACTGAAGCTTTCTTT.

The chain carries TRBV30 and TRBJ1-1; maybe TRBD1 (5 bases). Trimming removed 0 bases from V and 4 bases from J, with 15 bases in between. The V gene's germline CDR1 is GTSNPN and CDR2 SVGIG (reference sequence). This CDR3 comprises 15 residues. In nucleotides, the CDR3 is TGTGCCTGGAGTGTCTCCGGTGGGGGGACCACTGAAGCTTTCTTT. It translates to CAWSVSGGGTTEAFF. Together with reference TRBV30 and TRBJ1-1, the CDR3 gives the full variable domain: SQTIHQWPATLVQPVGSPLSLECTVEGTSNPNLYWYRQAAGRGLQLLFYSVGIGQISSEVPQNLSASRPQDRQFILSSKKLLLSDSGFYLCAWSVSGGGTTEAFFGQGTRLTVV.

The CDR3 loop reads CASSTGGGGYTF. The CDR3 nucleotides read TGTGCCAGCAGCACAGGGGGCGGGGGCTACACCTTC. The chain couples TRBV9 to TRBJ1-2; 9 positions match TRBD1. CDR1 is SGDLS and CDR2 is YYNGEE in the germline V gene. CDR3 length: 12 amino acids. The J segment lost 8 bases and the V segment lost 4 bases, leaving 3 bases of the junction unmatched.

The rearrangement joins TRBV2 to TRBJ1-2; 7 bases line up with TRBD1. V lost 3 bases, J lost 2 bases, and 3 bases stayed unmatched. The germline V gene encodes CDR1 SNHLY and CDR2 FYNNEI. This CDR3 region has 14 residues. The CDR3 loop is CASSEGRGNYGYTF. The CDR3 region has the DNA TGTGCCAGCAGTGAGGGCAGGGGGAACTATGGCTACACCTTC.

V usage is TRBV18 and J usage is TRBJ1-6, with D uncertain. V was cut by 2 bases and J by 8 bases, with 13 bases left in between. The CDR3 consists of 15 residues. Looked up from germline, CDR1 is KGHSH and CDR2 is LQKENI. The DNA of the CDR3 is TGTGCCAGCTCACCAAAAGTCAACATCGATTCACCCCTCCACTTT. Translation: CASSPKVNIDSPLHF.

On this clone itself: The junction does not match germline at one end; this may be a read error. The DNA for the CDR3 is TGTGCCAGCAGCCGTAAGCGGGCCCACCCGCTGCAATACCGTACCTTT. It codes for CASSRKRAHPLQYRTF. The chain links TRBV3-1 (or the pseudogene TRBV3-2) to TRBJ1-1; D gene ambiguous. This CDR3 is built from 16 residues. Looked up from germline, CDR1 is LGHDT and CDR2 is YNNKEL (reference sequence).

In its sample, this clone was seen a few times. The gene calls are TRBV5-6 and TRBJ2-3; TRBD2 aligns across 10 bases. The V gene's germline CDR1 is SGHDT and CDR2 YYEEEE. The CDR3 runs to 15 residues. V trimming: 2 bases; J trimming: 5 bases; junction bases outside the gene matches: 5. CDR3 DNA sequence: TGTGCCAGCAGCTTAGCGGGGGGGCCAGAAGATACGCAGTATTTT. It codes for CASSLAGGPEDTQYF.

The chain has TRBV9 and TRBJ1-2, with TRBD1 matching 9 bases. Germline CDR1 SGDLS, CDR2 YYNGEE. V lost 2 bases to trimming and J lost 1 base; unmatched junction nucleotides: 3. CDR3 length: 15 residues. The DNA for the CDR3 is TGTGCCAGCAGCGTGGGGACAGGGCATAACTATGGCTACACCTTC. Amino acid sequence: CASSVGTGHNYGYTF.

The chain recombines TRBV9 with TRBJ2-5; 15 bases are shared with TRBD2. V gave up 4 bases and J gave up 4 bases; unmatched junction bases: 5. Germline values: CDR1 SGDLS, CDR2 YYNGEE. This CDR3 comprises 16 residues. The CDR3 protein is CASSIGLAGGAETQYF. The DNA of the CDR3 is TGTGCCAGCAGCATAGGACTAGCGGGGGGGGCAGAGACCCAGTACTTC.

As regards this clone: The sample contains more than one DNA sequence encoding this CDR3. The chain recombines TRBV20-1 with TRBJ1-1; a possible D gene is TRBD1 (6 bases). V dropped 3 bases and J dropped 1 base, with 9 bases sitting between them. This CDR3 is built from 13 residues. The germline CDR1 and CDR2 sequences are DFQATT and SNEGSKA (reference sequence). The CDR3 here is CSASSGANTEAFF. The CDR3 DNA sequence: TGCAGTGCTAGTTCAGGGGCGAACACTGAAGCTTTCTTT.

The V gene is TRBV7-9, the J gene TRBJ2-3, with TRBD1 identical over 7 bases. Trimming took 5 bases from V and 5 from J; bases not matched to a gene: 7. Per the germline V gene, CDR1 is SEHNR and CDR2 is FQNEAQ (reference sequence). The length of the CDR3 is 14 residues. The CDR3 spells CASSNDRAGDTQYF. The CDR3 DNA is TGTGCCAGCAGCAACGACAGGGCGGGAGATACGCAGTATTTT.

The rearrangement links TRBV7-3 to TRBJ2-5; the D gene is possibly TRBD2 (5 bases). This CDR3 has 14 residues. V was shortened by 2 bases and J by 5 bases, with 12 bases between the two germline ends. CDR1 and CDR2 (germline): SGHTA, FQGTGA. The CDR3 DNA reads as TGTGCCAGCAGCTTAGGAGGACGAGGGGAGACCCAGTACTTC. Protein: CASSLGGRGETQYF.

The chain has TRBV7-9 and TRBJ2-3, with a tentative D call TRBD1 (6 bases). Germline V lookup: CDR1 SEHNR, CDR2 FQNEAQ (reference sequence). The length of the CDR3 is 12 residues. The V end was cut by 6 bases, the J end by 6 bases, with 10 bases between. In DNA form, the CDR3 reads TGTGCCAGCAGGAGGGGGTACGATACGCAGTATTTT. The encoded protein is CASRRGYDTQYF.

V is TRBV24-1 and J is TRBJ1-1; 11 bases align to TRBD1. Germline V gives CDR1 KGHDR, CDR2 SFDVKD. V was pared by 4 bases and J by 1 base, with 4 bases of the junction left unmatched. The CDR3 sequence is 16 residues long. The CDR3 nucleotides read TGTGCCACCAGTGACAGGACAGGGGGCCGGAACACTGAAGCTTTCTTT. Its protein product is CATSDRTGGRNTEAFF.

The CDR3 nucleotides read TGTGCCAGTAGACCCCCAAGACCCGACAGCTCCTACAATGAGCAGTTCTTC. Its translation: CASRPPRPDSSYNEQFF. The chain has TRBV19 and TRBJ2-1, with a possible D match to TRBD1 (5 bases). The length of the CDR3 is 17 residues. Looked up from germline, CDR1 is LNHDA and CDR2 is SQIVND (reference sequence). Deletions cut 6 bases from V and 0 bases from J, with 18 bases between.

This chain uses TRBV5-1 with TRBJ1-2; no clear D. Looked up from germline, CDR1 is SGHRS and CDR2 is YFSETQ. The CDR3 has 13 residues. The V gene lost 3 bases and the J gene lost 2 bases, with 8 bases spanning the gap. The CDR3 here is CASSWEVNYGYTF. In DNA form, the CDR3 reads TGCGCCAGCAGCTGGGAGGTAAACTATGGCTACACCTTC.

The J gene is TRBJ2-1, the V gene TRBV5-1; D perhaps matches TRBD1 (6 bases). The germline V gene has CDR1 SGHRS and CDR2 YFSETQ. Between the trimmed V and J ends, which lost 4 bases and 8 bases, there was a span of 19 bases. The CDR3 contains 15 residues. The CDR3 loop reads CASSVDGTRTHEQFF. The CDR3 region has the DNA TGCGCCAGCAGCGTGGATGGGACACGCACCCATGAGCAGTTCTTC.

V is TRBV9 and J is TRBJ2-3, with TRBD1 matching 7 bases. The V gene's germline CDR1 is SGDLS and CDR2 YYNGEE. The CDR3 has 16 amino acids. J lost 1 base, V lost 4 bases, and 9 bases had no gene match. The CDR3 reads CASSLTRDRGTDTQYF. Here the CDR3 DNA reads TGTGCCAGCAGCCTGACCCGGGACAGAGGCACAGATACGCAGTATTTT.

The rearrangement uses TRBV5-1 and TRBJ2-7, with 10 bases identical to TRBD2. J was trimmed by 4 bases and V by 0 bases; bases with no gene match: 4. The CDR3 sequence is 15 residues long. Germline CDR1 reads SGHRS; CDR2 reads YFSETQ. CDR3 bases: TGCGCCAGCAGCTTGGGGCTAGCGGGAGCTTACGAGCAGTACTTC. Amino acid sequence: CASSLGLAGAYEQYF.

CDR3 DNA sequence: TGTGCCAGCAGTGTCGGACAGGGGGCCTTCTCCTACGAGCAGTACTTC. It yields the protein CASSVGQGAFSYEQYF. The genes are TRBV6-1 and TRBJ2-7, with TRBD1 matching 11 bases. V dropped 4 bases and J dropped 0; count of bases not matched to a gene: 5. This CDR3 has 16 residues. Germline V gene lookup returns CDR1 MNHNS and CDR2 SASEGT.

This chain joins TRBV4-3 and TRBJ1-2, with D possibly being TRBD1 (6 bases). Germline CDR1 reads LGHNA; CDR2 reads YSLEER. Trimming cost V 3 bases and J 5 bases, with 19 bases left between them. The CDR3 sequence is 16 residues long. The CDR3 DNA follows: TGCGCCAGCAGCCACCCACCGGGGGGGGGCGCATATGGCTACACCTTC. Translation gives CASSHPPGGGAYGYTF.

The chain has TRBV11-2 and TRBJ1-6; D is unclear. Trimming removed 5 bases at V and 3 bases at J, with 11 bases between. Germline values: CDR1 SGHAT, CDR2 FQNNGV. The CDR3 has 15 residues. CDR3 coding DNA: TGTGCCAGCAGCCAAGTCAACAGCTATAATTCACCCCTCCACTTT. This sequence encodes CASSQVNSYNSPLHF.

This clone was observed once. The CDR3 DNA reads TGTGCCAGCAGCTTATCCCCTGGAGGGGACACTGAAGCTTTCTTT. Its protein is CASSLSPGGDTEAFF. The chain has TRBV11-2 and TRBJ1-1, with a possible D match to TRBD1 (5 bases). The CDR3 runs 15 residues. Trimming pared 2 bases from V and 3 bases from J, leaving 13 bases between. Germline-derived CDR1 and CDR2 are SGHAT and FQNNGV. The full variable domain, with the rest looked up from reference TRBV11-2 and TRBJ1-1, is EAGVAQSPRYKIIEKRQSVAFWCNPISGHATLYWYQQILGQGPKLLIQFQNNGVVDDSQLPKDRFSAERLKGVDSTLKIQPAKLEDSAVYLCASSLSPGGDTEAFFGQGTRLTVV.

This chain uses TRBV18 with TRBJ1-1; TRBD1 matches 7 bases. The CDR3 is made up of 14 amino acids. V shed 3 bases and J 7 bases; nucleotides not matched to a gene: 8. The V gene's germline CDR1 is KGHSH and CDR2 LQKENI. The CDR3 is CASSPRDRPFEAFF. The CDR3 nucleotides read TGTGCCAGCTCACCCCGGGACAGACCCTTTGAAGCTTTCTTT.

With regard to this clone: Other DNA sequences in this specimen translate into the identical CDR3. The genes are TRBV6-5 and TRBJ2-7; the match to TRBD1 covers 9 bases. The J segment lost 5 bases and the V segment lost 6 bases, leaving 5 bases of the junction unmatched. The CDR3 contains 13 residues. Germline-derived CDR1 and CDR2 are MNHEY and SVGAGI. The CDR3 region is CASSLRDRDEQYF. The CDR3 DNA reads TGTGCCAGCAGCCTAAGGGACAGGGACGAGCAGTACTTC.

This CDR3 reads CASTGTGVETQYF. The CDR3 DNA follows: TGTGCCAGCACCGGGACAGGGGTAGAGACCCAGTACTTC. The genes are TRBV12-3 or TRBV12-4 and TRBJ2-5; TRBD1 matches at 10 bases. The CDR3 is made up of 13 amino acids. J was trimmed by 4 bases and V by 7 bases; bases with no gene match: 3.

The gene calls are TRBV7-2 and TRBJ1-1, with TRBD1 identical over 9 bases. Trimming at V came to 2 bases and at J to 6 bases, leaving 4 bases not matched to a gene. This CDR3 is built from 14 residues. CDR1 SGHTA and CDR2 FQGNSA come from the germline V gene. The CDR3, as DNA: TGTGCCAGCAGCTTACGACAGGGGGGGGCTGAAGCTTTCTTT. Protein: CASSLRQGGAEAFF.